The 29 T cell receptor beta chains in this list originate from one sample, sequenced in a study of T cell responses to AZD1222 COVID-19 vaccine. This table comes from immunoSEQ multiplex PCR, and its TCRdb copy is limited to in-frame clones, with some not included. This table holds approximately 98,000 clones, more than 70% found once. Sequencing used peripheral blood, obtained on day 0 of AZD1222 vaccination. The receptors originated from an adult in good health.

The chain has TRBV3-1 (or the pseudogene TRBV3-2) and TRBJ1-2, with D tentatively TRBD1 (6 bases). The CDR3 has 16 amino acids. Germline-derived CDR1 and CDR2 are LGHDT and YNNKEL (reference sequence). V dropped 4 bases and J dropped 5 bases, with 20 bases sitting between them. CDR3 amino acids: CASSPVGHRTTYGYTF. The CDR3 DNA reads as TGTGCCAGCAGCCCTGTGGGACACAGGACAACTTATGGCTACACCTTC.

V is TRBV9 and J is TRBJ1-1; TRBD1 aligns across 9 bases. CDR3 length: 14 amino acids. CDR1 and CDR2 from the germline V gene are SGDLS and YYNGEE. The J segment lost 5 bases and the V segment lost 4 bases, leaving 6 bases of the junction unmatched. CDR3 in DNA: TGTGCCAGCAGCACCGGGACAGGGAGGACTGAAGCTTTCTTT. The encoded protein is CASSTGTGRTEAFF. The full variable domain, its missing parts supplied by reference TRBV9 and TRBJ1-1, is DSGVTQTPKHLITATGQRVTLRCSPRSGDLSVYWYQQSLDQGLQFLIQYYNGEERAKGNILERFSAQQFPDLHSELNLSSLELGDSALYFCASSTGTGRTEAFFGQGTRLTVV.

V and J are TRBV9 and TRBJ1-2, with 8 nucleotides matching TRBD1. The length of the CDR3 is 15 residues. V was pared by 5 bases and J by 0 bases, with 6 bases of the junction left unmatched. Germline-derived CDR1 and CDR2 are SGDLS and YYNGEE. The CDR3 sequence is CASREQGGPNYGYTF. As DNA, the CDR3 is TGTGCCAGCAGGGAACAGGGGGGTCCTAACTATGGCTACACCTTC.

This sequence joins TRBV7-2 and TRBJ2-5; D tentatively fits TRBD1 or TRBD2 (5 bases each). Trimming stripped 2 bases from V and 5 bases from J, with 9 bases between. There are 13 residues in the CDR3. Germline-derived CDR1 and CDR2 are SGHTA and FQGNSA. The CDR3 DNA is TGTGCCAGCAGCTTACAGGGACGGGAGACCCAGTACTTC. Translated, it gives CASSLQGRETQYF.

The chain couples TRBV7-2 to TRBJ2-5; no firm D call. Per the germline V gene, CDR1 is SGHTA and CDR2 is FQGNSA. V was cut by 5 bases and J by 4 bases, with 11 bases left in between. The CDR3 contains 13 residues. The CDR3 loop reads CASSITDAETQYF. The CDR3 DNA reads TGTGCCAGCAGCATAACCGACGCAGAGACCCAGTACTTC.

The V and J genes are TRBV7-9 and TRBJ1-6; D remains unclear. The ends were cut back, 5 bases at V and 6 bases at J, with 5 bases in the middle. CDR1 SEHNR and CDR2 FQNEAQ come from the germline V gene (reference sequence). There are 12 residues in the CDR3. The CDR3 nucleotides are TGTGCCAGCAGCGGCGGTAATTCACCCCTCCACTTT. Protein product: CASSGGNSPLHF.

The gene calls are TRBV5-1 and TRBJ1-1; maybe TRBD1 (5 bases). CDR1 SGHRS and CDR2 YFSETQ come from the germline V gene. This CDR3 spans 15 amino acids. Trimming stripped 2 bases from V and 0 bases from J, with 11 bases between. The chain's CDR3 is CASSLMGGVNTEAFF. The CDR3, as DNA: TGCGCCAGCAGCTTAATGGGAGGGGTGAACACTGAAGCTTTCTTT.

This clone was picked up a small number of times. The chain combines TRBV9 with TRBJ1-6, with TRBD1 matching over 7 bases. The junction had 10 bases not matched to a gene; V was cut back by 0 bases and J by 10 bases. Germline values: CDR1 SGDLS, CDR2 YYNGEE. The CDR3 totals 16 residues. DNA for the CDR3: TGTGCCAGCAGCGTAGTCCCCGACAGGGTTCAATCACCCCTCCACTTT. Translated: CASSVVPDRVQSPLHF.

This clone appeared a few times. CDR3 in DNA: TGTGCCAGTACCACCGGGACAGGGAGTCGACAGCCCCAGCATTTT. It specifies CASTTGTGSRQPQHF. The chain carries TRBV19 and TRBJ1-5; 9 nucleotides line up with TRBD1. This CDR3 comprises 15 residues. Germline V lookup: CDR1 LNHDA, CDR2 SQIVND (reference sequence). V lost 7 bases to trimming and J lost 7 bases; unmatched junction nucleotides: 11.

J is TRBJ1-2 and V is TRBV6-2 or TRBV6-3; tentatively, D is TRBD1 (6 bases). The CDR3 is 15 residues long. The V gene's germline CDR1 is MNHEY and CDR2 SVGEGT. The germline V and J ends were trimmed by 0 bases and 4 bases, with 12 bases remaining between them. This chain's CDR3 is CASSYSDSSLYGYTF. For the CDR3, the DNA is TGTGCCAGCAGTTACTCGGACAGTTCCCTCTATGGCTACACCTTC.

The gene calls are TRBV7-3 and TRBJ1-2, with D unresolved. The CDR3 totals 11 residues. Germline V gene lookup returns CDR1 SGHTA and CDR2 FQGTGA. Trimming cost V 8 bases and J 6 bases, with 10 bases left between them. The CDR3 DNA reads TGTGCCAGCGGGAGCGGGGATGGCTACACCTTC. As protein: CASGSGDGYTF.

The V and J genes are TRBV6-5 and TRBJ2-7, with D possibly TRBD1 on 6 matching bases. This CDR3 spans 14 amino acids. The germline gives CDR1 MNHEY, CDR2 SVGAGI. V lost 6 bases to trimming and J lost 2 bases, with 14 bases between them. CDR3 DNA: TGTGCCAGCAGCACCGACAGGCCTACCTACGAGCAGTACTTC. Protein: CASSTDRPTYEQYF.

The chain is built from TRBV5-1 and TRBJ1-1; D gene uncertain. This CDR3 has 13 residues. V was cut by 3 bases and J by 1 base, with 7 bases left in between. In germline, CDR1 is SGHRS, CDR2 YFSETQ. CDR3 amino acids: CASSSLANTEAFF. CDR3 nucleotides: TGCGCCAGCAGCTCCCTTGCGAACACTGAAGCTTTCTTT.

The rearrangement uses TRBV3-1 (or the pseudogene TRBV3-2) and TRBJ2-7; 9 nucleotides align to TRBD1. The J segment lost 6 bases and the V segment lost 6 bases, leaving 6 bases of the junction unmatched. Germline CDR1 LGHDT, CDR2 YNNKEL (reference sequence). The CDR3 contains 13 residues. This CDR3 is CASRETGGPEQYF. As DNA, the CDR3 is TGTGCCAGCAGGGAGACAGGGGGGCCCGAGCAGTACTTC.

The count of this clone is one. The genes are TRBV28 and TRBJ2-1; D not resolved. V was cut by 3 bases and J by 0 bases, with 15 bases left in between. Germline V gene sequence: CDR1 MDHEN, CDR2 SYDVKM. CDR3 length equals 17 residues. Here the CDR3 reads CASSLVIRLSSYNEQFF. DNA for the CDR3: TGTGCCAGCAGTTTGGTGATCCGGCTTAGCTCCTACAATGAGCAGTTCTTC.

As DNA, the CDR3 is TGTGCCAGCTCACCACCAGCTCTGCAAGGTGAAAAACTGTTTTTT. Protein: CASSPPALQGEKLFF. V and J are TRBV18 and TRBJ1-4; D gene ambiguous. The CDR3 covers 15 residues. In germline, CDR1 is KGHSH, CDR2 LQKENI. V was trimmed by 0 bases and J by 7 bases, leaving 12 bases between them.

The chain has TRBV30 and TRBJ1-6, with D maybe TRBD1 (5 bases). This CDR3 has 15 amino acids. Germline assignment: CDR1 GTSNPN and CDR2 SVGIG (reference sequence). Trimming cost V 0 bases and J 5 bases, with 11 bases left between them. CDR3 sequence reads: CAWSVLRADNSPLHF. CDR3 sequence (DNA): TGTGCCTGGAGTGTACTCAGGGCCGATAATTCACCCCTCCACTTT.

For the CDR3, the DNA is TGTGCCAGCATCGCGGGAGCCCGGGGGGGTGGCTACACCTTC. Its translation is CASIAGARGGGYTF. The chain uses TRBV6-5 and TRBJ1-2; TRBD1 might be the D (5 bases). Germline CDR1 reads MNHEY; CDR2 reads SVGAGI. The CDR3 has 14 amino acids. Trimming shortened V by 7 bases and J by 7 bases, and 19 bases separated the two germline ends.

This clone was seen more than once but under ten times. V is TRBV2 and J is TRBJ1-2; D is ambiguous. The CDR3 sequence is 13 residues long. V was shortened by 7 bases and J by 6 bases, with 15 bases between the two germline ends. The germline gives CDR1 SNHLY, CDR2 FYNNEI. The CDR3 reads CASMRPRRDGYTF. Written as DNA, the CDR3 is TGTGCCAGCATGAGACCACGACGTGATGGCTACACCTTC. Full variable domain (rest looked up from reference TRBV2 and TRBJ1-2): EPEVTQTPSHQVTQMGQEVILRCVPISNHLYFYWYRQILGQKVEFLVSFYNNEISEKSEIFDDQFSVERPDGSNFTLKIRSTKLEDSAMYFCASMRPRRDGYTFGSGTRLTVV.

This sequence joins TRBV30 and TRBJ1-2; no reliable D call. Germline CDR1 and CDR2: GTSNPN and SVGIG (reference sequence). The CDR3 has 13 residues. With 3 bases removed from V and 7 bases from J, the gap between germline ends came to 15 bases. Written as DNA, the CDR3 is TGTGCCTGGAGGGACCGCGGTCGGCTTGGCTACACCTTC. This codes for CAWRDRGRLGYTF. Complete variable domain (other parts from reference TRBV30 and TRBJ1-2): SQTIHQWPATLVQPVGSPLSLECTVEGTSNPNLYWYRQAAGRGLQLLFYSVGIGQISSEVPQNLSASRPQDRQFILSSKKLLLSDSGFYLCAWRDRGRLGYTFGSGTRLTVV.

The chain combines TRBV7-7 with TRBJ2-2; D is uncertain. Germline values: CDR1 SSHAT, CDR2 FNYEAQ (reference sequence). The V gene lost 4 bases and the J gene lost 6 bases, with 12 bases spanning the gap. CDR3 length equals 14 residues. CDR3 in amino acids: CASSSGWLAGELFF. Here the CDR3 DNA reads TGTGCCAGCAGCTCTGGTTGGTTAGCCGGGGAGCTGTTTTTT.

V and J are TRBV7-2 and TRBJ1-2, with D possibly matching TRBD1 (5 bases). Germline CDR1 and CDR2: SGHTA and FQGNSA. Trimming stripped 7 bases from V and 2 bases from J, with 11 bases between. The CDR3 is 13 amino acids. The CDR3 coding sequence is TGTGCCAGCACCTACGGGACGAACTATGGCTACACCTTC. Amino acids: CASTYGTNYGYTF. The full variable domain, with the rest looked up from reference TRBV7-2 and TRBJ1-2, is GAGVSQSPSNKVTEKGKDVELRCDPISGHTALYWYRQSLGQGLEFLIYFQGNSAPDKSGLPSDRFSAERTGGSVSTLTIQRTQQEDSAVYLCASTYGTNYGYTFGSGTRLTVV.

The J gene is TRBJ1-3, the V gene TRBV5-8, with D possibly TRBD1 on 6 matching bases. CDR1 is SGHTS and CDR2 is YDEGEE in the germline V gene. The V gene lost 4 bases and the J gene lost 4 bases, with 12 bases spanning the gap. This CDR3 has 14 residues. The CDR3 DNA sequence: TGTGCCAGCAGCCTACGGGGGGGCGGAAACACCATATATTTT. Translating gives CASSLRGGGNTIYF.

The chain uses TRBV7-2 and TRBJ2-3, with 13 bases lining up with TRBD2. V trimming: 1 base; J trimming: 6 bases; junction bases outside the gene matches: 4. Germline V gives CDR1 SGHTA, CDR2 FQGNSA. The CDR3 sequence is 16 residues long. CDR3 in amino acids: CASSLERTSGGDTQYF. The CDR3 DNA sequence: TGTGCCAGCAGCTTAGAGAGGACTAGCGGGGGTGATACGCAGTATTTT.

This clone showed up just a few times. The chain combines TRBV5-1 with TRBJ1-2; no clear D gene. CDR1 is SGHRS, CDR2 YFSETQ, per germline. The V end lost 4 bases, the J end lost 6 bases, and 10 bases lay between the germline ends. The CDR3 sequence is 12 residues long. The CDR3 nucleotides read TGCGCCAGCAGCCGGACGGCGGATGGCTACACCTTC. It encodes CASSRTADGYTF.

CDR3 loop: CASSSTSGVSGANVLTF. For the CDR3, the DNA is TGTGCCAGCTCATCGACTAGCGGGGTCTCTGGGGCCAACGTCCTGACTTTC. V and J are TRBV18 and TRBJ2-6, with TRBD2 identical over 11 bases. Germline V gene lookup returns CDR1 KGHSH and CDR2 LQKENI. The ends lost 5 bases at V and 0 bases at J; junction bases unmatched: 3. This CDR3 contains 17 residues.

The J gene is TRBJ1-2, the V gene TRBV30, with D unresolved. V lost 2 bases to trimming and J lost 4 bases, with 11 bases between them. This CDR3 region has 13 residues. Germline CDR1 is GTSNPN and CDR2 is SVGIG (reference sequence). CDR3 DNA: TGTGCCTGGAGTTTCGAAATCTTCTATGGCTACACCTTC. Protein sequence: CAWSFEIFYGYTF.

V and J are TRBV13 and TRBJ2-2; 8 nucleotides align to TRBD2. Germline V lookup: CDR1 PRHDT, CDR2 FYEKMQ (reference sequence). Trimming at V came to 5 bases and at J to 4 bases, leaving 15 bases not matched to a gene. This CDR3 has 18 amino acids. CDR3 protein: CASSPPRAGASGTGELFF. In DNA form, the CDR3 reads TGTGCCAGCAGCCCCCCCCGAGCGGGGGCCTCGGGCACCGGGGAGCTGTTTTTT.

The chain couples TRBV28 to TRBJ1-4; tentative D call: TRBD1 (6 bases). Germline V gene lookup returns CDR1 MDHEN and CDR2 SYDVKM. Trimming stripped 6 bases from V and 0 bases from J, with 8 bases between. The CDR3 spans 14 residues. Here the CDR3 DNA reads TGTGCCAGCAGGTCAGGGGCAACTAATGAAAAACTGTTTTTT. It yields the protein CASRSGATNEKLFF.